Following are 31 T cell receptor beta chains from one sample sequenced in a study of cytomegalovirus exposure and HLA in healthy donors. The PCR had 60 Vbeta and 13 Jbeta primers. Profiled with immunoSEQ multiplex PCR; TCRdb holds only in-frame clones, not every one. The profile shows 150,000 to 200,000 clones, around nine tenths of them singletons. Sequencing was performed on PBMCs. These TCRs come from a woman under 30 in good health and CMV-seronegative.

The chain carries TRBV11-2 and TRBJ1-2; D is undetermined. Deletions cut 3 bases from V and 4 bases from J, with 12 bases between. CDR1 is SGHAT and CDR2 is FQNNGV in the germline V gene. The CDR3 covers 14 residues. The CDR3 region is CASSLGSSGYGYTF. The CDR3 coding sequence is TGTGCCAGCAGCTTGGGGAGTAGTGGCTATGGCTACACCTTC.

This clone has just a few counts. The chain links TRBV6-5 to TRBJ1-5, with TRBD1 matching 7 bases. The V and J ends lost 6 bases and 0 bases, in that order; junction bases with no gene match: 5. Germline V lookup: CDR1 MNHEY, CDR2 SVGAGI. The CDR3 contains 15 residues. The chain's CDR3 is CASSRQGDSNQPQHF. CDR3 DNA sequence: TGTGCCAGCAGCCGACAGGGAGATAGCAATCAGCCCCAGCATTTT.

This chain uses TRBV7-3 with TRBJ2-3; the D is unclear. V lost 5 bases to trimming and J lost 1 base, with 13 bases between them. From germline, CDR1 is SGHTA and CDR2 FQGTGA. The CDR3 is 15 residues long. The CDR3 protein is CASSRMVGGTDTQYF. CDR3 sequence (DNA): TGTGCCAGCAGCAGAATGGTCGGAGGCACAGATACGCAGTATTTT. The entire variable domain, with the rest obtained from reference TRBV7-3 and TRBJ2-3, is as follows: GAGVSQTPSNKVTEKGKYVELRCDPISGHTALYWYRQSLGQGPEFLIYFQGTGAADDSGLPNDRFFAVRPEGSVSTLKIQRTERGDSAVYLCASSRMVGGTDTQYFGPGTRLTVL.

The J gene is TRBJ1-1, the V gene TRBV6-1; 7 bases match TRBD1. From germline, CDR1 is MNHNS and CDR2 SASEGT. The CDR3 extends over 14 amino acids. After removal of 0 bases from V and 3 bases from J, the junction contained 1 base not matched to a gene. The CDR3 spells CASSEAGGDTEAFF. CDR3 nucleotide sequence: TGTGCCAGCAGTGAAGCAGGGGGCGACACTGAAGCTTTCTTT.

V gene TRBV2 combines with J gene TRBJ1-1; possible D gene TRBD1, 5 bases. The CDR3 runs 13 residues. CDR1 and CDR2 (germline): SNHLY, FYNNEI. Between the trimmed V and J ends, which lost 3 bases and 8 bases, there was a span of 13 bases. The CDR3 loop is CASSEKSGAEAFF. The CDR3 DNA reads TGTGCCAGCAGTGAGAAGAGCGGGGCAGAAGCTTTCTTT.

This clone was seen once. The J gene is TRBJ1-1, the V gene TRBV6-5, with no clear D. Deletions cut 2 bases from V and 3 bases from J, with 13 bases between. The CDR3 is 15 residues long. Germline V gene lookup returns CDR1 MNHEY and CDR2 SVGAGI. CDR3 in amino acids: CASSYRREGYTEAFF. In DNA, the CDR3 is TGTGCCAGCAGTTACCGCCGGGAGGGTTACACTGAAGCTTTCTTT.

The chain is built from TRBV6-6 and TRBJ1-4; D unresolved. V was cut by 8 bases and J by 1 base, with 17 bases left in between. Per the germline V gene, CDR1 is MNHNY and CDR2 is SVGAGI (reference sequence). This CDR3 region has 16 residues. The CDR3 DNA follows: TGTGCCAGCGGGTGGGCTTTCGAGGGAACTAATGAAAAACTGTTTTTT. This codes for CASGWAFEGTNEKLFF.

This rearrangement joins TRBV4-1 to TRBJ2-1, with 8 bases that match TRBD2. The CDR3 totals 15 residues. J was trimmed by 10 bases and V by 0 bases; bases with no gene match: 8. CDR1 and CDR2 (germline): MGHRA, YSYEKL. CDR3 sequence: CASSQEVAGFREQFF. DNA of the CDR3: TGCGCCAGCAGCCAAGAGGTAGCGGGGTTTCGGGAGCAGTTCTTC.

This clone has just a few counts. This rearrangement joins TRBV19 to TRBJ2-7; the D gene is possibly TRBD1 (6 bases). Germline lookup yields CDR1 LNHDA and CDR2 SQIVND (reference sequence). The CDR3 totals 14 residues. Trimming cost V 3 bases and J 4 bases, with 13 bases left between them. In nucleotides, the CDR3 is TGTGCCAGTAGTATGGGCAGGGGTGAATACGAGCAGTACTTC. This gives the protein CASSMGRGEYEQYF.

The chain combines TRBV7-2 with TRBJ1-1, with 8 bases that match TRBD1. CDR3 length equals 15 residues. Trimming cost V 4 bases and J 4 bases; bases outside gene matches: 8. Per germline, CDR1 SGHTA and CDR2 FQGNSA. The CDR3 region is CASSSRTGTGTEAFF. CDR3 bases: TGTGCCAGCAGCTCCAGGACAGGGACGGGCACTGAAGCTTTCTTT.

This chain uses TRBV4-1 with TRBJ1-2; TRBD1 matches 8 bases. The germline V gene encodes CDR1 MGHRA and CDR2 YSYEKL. The CDR3 consists of 16 residues. V trimming: 3 bases; J trimming: 3 bases; junction bases outside the gene matches: 9. CDR3 DNA sequence: TGCGCCAGCAGCCATCTCAATCCGGACAGGGACTATGGCTACACCTTC. This encodes CASSHLNPDRDYGYTF.

The rearrangement links TRBV18 to TRBJ1-2; D call uncertain. Trimming took off 3 bases at V and 8 bases at J, with 16 bases between the two ends. Germline V gene lookup returns CDR1 KGHSH and CDR2 LQKENI. The CDR3 sequence is 14 residues long. DNA for the CDR3: TGTGCCAGCTCACCCTGGCCGGCCGCGGGAGGCTACACCTTC. It codes for CASSPWPAAGGYTF.

The chain employs TRBV7-9 and TRBJ2-7; TRBD1 matches 9 bases. The CDR3 covers 14 residues. Germline values: CDR1 SEHNR, CDR2 FQNEAQ (reference sequence). CDR3 loop: CAFSGTGIGDEQYF. CDR3 DNA sequence: TGTGCTTTCTCTGGGACAGGGATTGGGGACGAGCAGTACTTC.

The J gene is TRBJ1-2, the V gene TRBV28; no clear D gene. V dropped 1 base and J dropped 2 bases, with 2 bases sitting between them. The CDR3 is 12 amino acids. Germline-derived CDR1 and CDR2 are MDHEN and SYDVKM. The CDR3 DNA reads TGTGCCAGCAGTTTATCGAACTATGGCTACACCTTC. This translates into CASSLSNYGYTF.

This clone has just one count. This chain connects TRBV9 to TRBJ2-1; 10 bases fit TRBD2. Germline V gives CDR1 SGDLS, CDR2 YYNGEE. V lost 3 bases and J lost 4; bases outside the gene matches: 4. CDR3 length: 15 residues. The CDR3 region is CASSGVAGGYNEQFF. CDR3 coding DNA: TGTGCCAGCAGCGGAGTAGCGGGGGGTTACAATGAGCAGTTCTTC. Full variable domain (rest looked up from reference TRBV9 and TRBJ2-1): DSGVTQTPKHLITATGQRVTLRCSPRSGDLSVYWYQQSLDQGLQFLIQYYNGEERAKGNILERFSAQQFPDLHSELNLSSLELGDSALYFCASSGVAGGYNEQFFGPGTRLTVL.

The gene calls are TRBV25-1 and TRBJ1-2; the match to TRBD1 covers 11 bases. CDR1 MGHDK and CDR2 SYGVNS come from the germline V gene. The CDR3 totals 15 residues. V gave up 6 bases and J gave up 6 bases; unmatched junction bases: 9. Written as DNA, the CDR3 is TGTGCCAGCAGGAGGACAGGGGGCGCGGAGGATGGCTACACCTTC. As protein: CASRRTGGAEDGYTF.

The chain carries TRBV27 and TRBJ2-7; 7 nucleotides line up with TRBD2. V dropped 3 bases and J dropped 4; count of bases not matched to a gene: 9. The CDR3 length is 15 residues. Germline CDR1 reads MNHEY; CDR2 reads SMNVEV (reference sequence). The CDR3 here is CASSFLSGGRYEQYF. Written as DNA, the CDR3 is TGTGCCAGCAGTTTCCTGTCGGGAGGTCGGTACGAGCAGTACTTC.

The rearrangement links TRBV11-2 to TRBJ2-7; 9 nucleotides line up with TRBD2. The trim removed 1 base at V and 7 bases at J, leaving 11 bases unmatched. This CDR3 contains 16 residues. Germline assignment: CDR1 SGHAT and CDR2 FQNNGV. The CDR3 protein is CASSLVPSGALREQYF. CDR3 bases: TGTGCCAGCAGCTTAGTTCCTAGCGGGGCCCTCCGGGAGCAGTACTTC.

The chain joins TRBV11-3 to TRBJ2-7; D is uncertain. The J call may be faulty, since TRBJ2-5 better matches the DNA end. Per germline, CDR1 SGHNT and CDR2 YENEEA. CDR3 length equals 13 residues. CDR3 loop: CASSLEVGETQYF. The CDR3, as DNA: TGTGCCAGCAGCTTAGAAGTTGGGGAGACCCAGTACTTC.

The J gene is TRBJ2-1, the V gene TRBV7-8; TRBD2 is a possible D gene (6 bases). CDR1 SGHVS and CDR2 FQNEAQ come from the germline V gene. V lost 5 bases to trimming and J lost 7 bases, with 12 bases between them. The CDR3 is 13 amino acids. The CDR3 DNA reads as TGTGCCAGCAGCCCAGCGGGTAGGAATGAGCAGTTCTTC. Its translation: CASSPAGRNEQFF. The full variable domain, in which reference TRBV7-8 and TRBJ2-1 provide the parts outside the CDR3, is GAGVSQSPRYKVAKRGQDVALRCDPISGHVSLFWYQQALGQGPEFLTYFQNEAQLDKSGLPSDRFFAERPEGSVSTLKIQRTQQEDSAVYLCASSPAGRNEQFFGPGTRLTVL.

The chain links TRBV2 to TRBJ2-5; possible D gene TRBD2, 6 bases. The CDR3 covers 12 residues. CDR1 and CDR2 (germline): SNHLY, FYNNEI. The V gene lost 6 bases and the J gene lost 4 bases, with 9 bases spanning the gap. The CDR3 sequence: CASRKEGETQYF. As DNA, the CDR3 is TGTGCCAGCAGAAAGGAGGGAGAGACCCAGTACTTC.

V usage is TRBV10-3 and J usage is TRBJ2-3, with D unclear. Between the trimmed V and J ends, which lost 8 bases and 3 bases, there was a span of 6 bases. Germline CDR1 and CDR2: ENHRY and SYGVKD. The CDR3 sequence is 11 residues long. In DNA, the CDR3 is TGTGCCATCGGCAGAACAGATACGCAGTATTTT. The encoded protein is CAIGRTDTQYF.

CDR3 sequence reads: CASSLRQGATTNEKLFF. CDR3 DNA: TGTGCCAGCTCACTACGCCAGGGGGCGACAACTAATGAAAAACTGTTTTTT. V and J are TRBV18 and TRBJ1-4; TRBD1 matches at 8 bases. In germline, CDR1 is KGHSH, CDR2 LQKENI. Unmatched junction bases numbered 7, after V lost 4 bases and J lost 0 bases. The CDR3 loop spans 17 amino acids.

This clone was found once. V usage is TRBV29-1 and J usage is TRBJ2-7; possible D gene TRBD2, 6 bases. The CDR3 covers 16 residues. The germline V gene encodes CDR1 SQVTM and CDR2 ANQGSEA. Trimming shortened V by 0 bases and J by 3 bases, and 18 bases separated the two germline ends. For the CDR3, the DNA is TGCAGCGTTGAAGATCAGGAGGGTTCGCCCTTCTACGAGCAGTACTTC. Its protein product is CSVEDQEGSPFYEQYF.

This chain connects TRBV5-3 to TRBJ2-1; tentative D call: TRBD1 (5 bases). TRBV5-3 is annotated as an ORF whose role is uncertain. V gave up 0 bases and J gave up 9 bases, with 16 bases separating them. The length of the CDR3 is 15 residues. As DNA, the CDR3 is TGTGCCAGAAGCTTGGTGCCCTCCCAGGGTGGTGAGCAGTTCTTC. As protein: CARSLVPSQGGEQFF.

The J gene is TRBJ2-1, the V gene TRBV19; unclear D gene. Trimming shortened V by 0 bases and J by 10 bases, and 10 bases separated the two germline ends. CDR3 size: 13 residues. CDR1 LNHDA and CDR2 SQIVND come from the germline V gene (reference sequence). The CDR3 is CASSIDLRLEQFF. The CDR3 nucleotides are TGTGCCAGTAGTATAGATCTCAGGCTGGAGCAGTTCTTC.

The rearrangement joins TRBV28 to TRBJ2-7; D is ambiguous. The CDR3 has 16 residues. The ends were cut back, 2 bases at V and 0 bases at J, with 14 bases in the middle. CDR1 is MDHEN, CDR2 SYDVKM, per germline. The chain's CDR3 is CASSLGPSLSSYEQYF. For the CDR3, the DNA is TGTGCCAGCAGTTTAGGGCCCTCTCTAAGCTCCTACGAGCAGTACTTC.

The CDR3 DNA sequence: TGTGCCAGCAGCTCGGGACAAGGACTAGACGAGCAGTACTTC. Protein product: CASSSGQGLDEQYF. The chain is built from TRBV7-9 and TRBJ2-7, with D possibly being TRBD2 (7 bases). CDR1 SEHNR and CDR2 FQNEAQ come from the germline V gene (reference sequence). The V end was cut by 4 bases, the J end by 5 bases, with 15 bases between. The CDR3 contains 14 residues.

The chain employs TRBV4-1 and TRBJ1-2; D is perhaps TRBD1 (5 bases). This CDR3 region has 16 residues. Trimming left V 0 bases short and J 9 bases short, with 20 bases between. The germline gives CDR1 MGHRA, CDR2 YSYEKL. CDR3 sequence (DNA): TGCGCCAGCAGCCAAGATCTTTTTGGGGACTCTAATAGCTACACCTTC. Its protein product is CASSQDLFGDSNSYTF.

CDR3 nucleotide sequence: TGTGCCAGCACCACCCCCGCGGAAAAACTGTTTTTT. Encoded protein: CASTTPAEKLFF. The chain carries TRBV28 and TRBJ1-4; no reliable D call. The CDR3 length is 12 residues. In germline, CDR1 is MDHEN, CDR2 SYDVKM. The V end was cut by 7 bases, the J end by 8 bases, with 11 bases between.

The sample holds one count of this clone. This chain links TRBV18 with TRBJ2-2, with D tentatively TRBD1 (5 bases). Trimming removed 3 bases at V and 3 bases at J, with 14 bases between. Per the germline V gene, CDR1 is KGHSH and CDR2 is LQKENI. This CDR3 comprises 16 residues. The CDR3 loop is CASSPQGWGYTGELFF. DNA for the CDR3: TGTGCCAGCTCACCCCAGGGCTGGGGCTACACCGGGGAGCTGTTTTTT.